Sequencing of this T cell receptor (beta chain) was carried out in a study of OX40 agonist ivuxolimab in advanced cancers. Germline-derived CDR1 and CDR2 are MDHEN and SYDVKM. The CDR3 covers 14 residues. V was pared by 6 bases and J by 2 bases, with 6 bases of the junction left unmatched. Assay: immunoSEQ multiplex PCR; the TCRdb copy retains only in-frame clones and omits some. The sample lists 65,000 to 95,000 clones; 70% to 90% were seen once. This TCR was recovered from an adult with an advanced solid tumor such as melanoma, head and neck, liver or kidney cancer. This specimen was CD4+ or CD8+ T cells sorted from blood, taken in a trial of the OX40 agonist ivuxolimab. V is TRBV28 and J is TRBJ1-2; 7 positions match TRBD1. CDR3 DNA sequence: TGTGCCAGCAGAGGAACACAGGGGAACTATGGCTACACCTTC. Amino acid sequence: CASRGTQGNYGYTF.